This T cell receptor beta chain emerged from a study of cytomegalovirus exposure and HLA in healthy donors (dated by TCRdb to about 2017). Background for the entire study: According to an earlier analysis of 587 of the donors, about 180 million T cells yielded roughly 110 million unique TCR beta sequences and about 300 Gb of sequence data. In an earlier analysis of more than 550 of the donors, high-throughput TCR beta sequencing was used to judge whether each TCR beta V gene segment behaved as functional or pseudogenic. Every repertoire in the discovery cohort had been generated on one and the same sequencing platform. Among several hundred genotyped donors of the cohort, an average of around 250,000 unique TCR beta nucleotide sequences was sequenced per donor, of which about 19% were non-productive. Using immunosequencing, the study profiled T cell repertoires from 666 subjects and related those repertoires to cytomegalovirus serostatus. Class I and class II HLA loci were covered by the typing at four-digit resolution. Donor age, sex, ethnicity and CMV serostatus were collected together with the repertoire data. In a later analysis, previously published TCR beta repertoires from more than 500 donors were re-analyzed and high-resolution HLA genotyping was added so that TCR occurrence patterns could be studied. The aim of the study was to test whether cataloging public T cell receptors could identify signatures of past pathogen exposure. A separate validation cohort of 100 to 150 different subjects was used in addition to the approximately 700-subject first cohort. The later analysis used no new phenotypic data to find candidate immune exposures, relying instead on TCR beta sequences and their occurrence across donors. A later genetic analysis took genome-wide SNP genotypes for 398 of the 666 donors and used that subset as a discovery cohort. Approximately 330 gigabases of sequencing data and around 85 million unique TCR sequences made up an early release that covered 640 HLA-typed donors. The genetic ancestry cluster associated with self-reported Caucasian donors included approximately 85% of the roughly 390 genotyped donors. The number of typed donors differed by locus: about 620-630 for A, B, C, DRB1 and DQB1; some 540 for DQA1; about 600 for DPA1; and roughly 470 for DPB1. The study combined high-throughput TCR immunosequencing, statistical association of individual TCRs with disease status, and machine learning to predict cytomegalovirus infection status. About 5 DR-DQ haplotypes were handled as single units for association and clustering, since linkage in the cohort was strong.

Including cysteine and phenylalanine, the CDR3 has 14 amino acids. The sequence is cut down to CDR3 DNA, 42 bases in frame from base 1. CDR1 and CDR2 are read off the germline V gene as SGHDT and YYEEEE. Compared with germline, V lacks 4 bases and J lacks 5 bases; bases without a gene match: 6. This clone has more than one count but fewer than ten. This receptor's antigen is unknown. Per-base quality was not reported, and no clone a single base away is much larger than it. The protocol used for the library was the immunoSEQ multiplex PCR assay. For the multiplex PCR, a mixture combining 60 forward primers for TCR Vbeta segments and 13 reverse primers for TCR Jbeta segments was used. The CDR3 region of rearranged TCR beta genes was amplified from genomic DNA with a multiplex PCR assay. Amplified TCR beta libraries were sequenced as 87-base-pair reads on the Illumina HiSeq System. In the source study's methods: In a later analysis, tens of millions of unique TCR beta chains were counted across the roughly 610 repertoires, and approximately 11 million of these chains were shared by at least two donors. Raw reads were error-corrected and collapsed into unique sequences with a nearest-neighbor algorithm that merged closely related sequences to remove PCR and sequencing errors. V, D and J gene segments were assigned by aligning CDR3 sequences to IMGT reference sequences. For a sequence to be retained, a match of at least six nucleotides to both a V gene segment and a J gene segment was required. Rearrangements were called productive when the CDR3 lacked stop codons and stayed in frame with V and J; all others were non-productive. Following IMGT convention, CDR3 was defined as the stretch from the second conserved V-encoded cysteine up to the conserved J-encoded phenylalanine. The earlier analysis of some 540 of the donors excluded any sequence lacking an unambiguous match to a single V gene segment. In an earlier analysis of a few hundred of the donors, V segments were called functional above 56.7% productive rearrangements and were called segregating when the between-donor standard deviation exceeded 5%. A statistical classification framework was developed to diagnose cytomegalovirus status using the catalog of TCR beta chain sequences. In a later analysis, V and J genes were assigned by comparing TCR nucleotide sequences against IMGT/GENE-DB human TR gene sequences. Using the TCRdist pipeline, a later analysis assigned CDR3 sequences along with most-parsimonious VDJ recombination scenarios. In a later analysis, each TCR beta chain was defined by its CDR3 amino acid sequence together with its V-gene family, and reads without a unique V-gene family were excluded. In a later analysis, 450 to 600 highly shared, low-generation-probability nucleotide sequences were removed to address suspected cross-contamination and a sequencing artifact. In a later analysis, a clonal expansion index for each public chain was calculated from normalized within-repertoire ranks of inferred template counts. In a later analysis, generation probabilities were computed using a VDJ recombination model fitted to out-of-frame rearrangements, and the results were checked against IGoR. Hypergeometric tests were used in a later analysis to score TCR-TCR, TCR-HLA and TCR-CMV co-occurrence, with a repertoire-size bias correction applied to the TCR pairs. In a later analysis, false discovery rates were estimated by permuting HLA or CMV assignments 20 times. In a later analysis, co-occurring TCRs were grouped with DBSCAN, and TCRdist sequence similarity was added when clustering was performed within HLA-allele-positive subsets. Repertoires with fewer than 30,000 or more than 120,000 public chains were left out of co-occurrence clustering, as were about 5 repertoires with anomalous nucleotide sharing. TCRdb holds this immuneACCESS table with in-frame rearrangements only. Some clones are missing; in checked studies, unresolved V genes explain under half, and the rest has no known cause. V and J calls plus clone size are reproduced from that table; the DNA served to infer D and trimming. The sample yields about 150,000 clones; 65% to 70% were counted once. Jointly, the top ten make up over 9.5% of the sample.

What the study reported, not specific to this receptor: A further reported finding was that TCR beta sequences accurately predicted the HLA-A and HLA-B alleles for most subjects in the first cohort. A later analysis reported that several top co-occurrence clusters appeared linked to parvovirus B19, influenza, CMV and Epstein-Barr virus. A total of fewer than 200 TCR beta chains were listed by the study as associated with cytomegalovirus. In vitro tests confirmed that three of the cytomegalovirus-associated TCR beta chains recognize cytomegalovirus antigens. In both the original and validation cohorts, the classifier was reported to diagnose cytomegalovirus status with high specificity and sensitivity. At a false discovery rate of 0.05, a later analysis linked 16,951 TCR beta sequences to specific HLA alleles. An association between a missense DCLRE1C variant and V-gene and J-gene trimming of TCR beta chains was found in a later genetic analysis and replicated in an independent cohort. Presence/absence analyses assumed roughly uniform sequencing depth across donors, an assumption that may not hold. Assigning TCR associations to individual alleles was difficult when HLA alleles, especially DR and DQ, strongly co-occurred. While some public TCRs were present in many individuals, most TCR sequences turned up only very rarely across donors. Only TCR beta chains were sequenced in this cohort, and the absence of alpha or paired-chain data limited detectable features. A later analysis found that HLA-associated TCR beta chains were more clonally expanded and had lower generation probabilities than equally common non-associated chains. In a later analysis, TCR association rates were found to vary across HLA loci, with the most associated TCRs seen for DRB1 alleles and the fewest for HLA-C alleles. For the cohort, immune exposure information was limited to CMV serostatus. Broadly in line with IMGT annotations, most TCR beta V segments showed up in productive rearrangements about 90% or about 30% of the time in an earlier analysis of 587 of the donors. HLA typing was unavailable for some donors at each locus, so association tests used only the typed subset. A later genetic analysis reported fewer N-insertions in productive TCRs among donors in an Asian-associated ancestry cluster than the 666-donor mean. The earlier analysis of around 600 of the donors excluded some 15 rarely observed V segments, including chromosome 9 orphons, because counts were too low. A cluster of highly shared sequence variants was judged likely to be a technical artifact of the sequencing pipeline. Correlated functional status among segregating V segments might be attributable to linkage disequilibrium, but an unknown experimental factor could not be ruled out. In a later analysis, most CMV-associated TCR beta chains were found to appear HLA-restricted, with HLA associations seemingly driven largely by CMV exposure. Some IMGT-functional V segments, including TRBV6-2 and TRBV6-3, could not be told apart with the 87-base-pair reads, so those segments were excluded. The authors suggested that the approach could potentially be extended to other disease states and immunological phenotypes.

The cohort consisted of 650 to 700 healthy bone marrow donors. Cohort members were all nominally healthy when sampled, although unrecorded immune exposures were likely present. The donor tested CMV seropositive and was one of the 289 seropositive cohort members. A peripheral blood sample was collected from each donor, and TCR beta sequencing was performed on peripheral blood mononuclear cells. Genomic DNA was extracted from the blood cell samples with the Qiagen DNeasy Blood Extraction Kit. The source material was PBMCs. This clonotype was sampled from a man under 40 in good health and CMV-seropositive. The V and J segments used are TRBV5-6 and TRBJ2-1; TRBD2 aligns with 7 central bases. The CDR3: CASSGGSLNNEQFF. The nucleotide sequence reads TGTGCCAGCAGCGGCGGGAGTTTAAACAATGAGCAGTTCTTC.